A selection of T cell receptor beta chains follows, all from one sample in a study of cytomegalovirus exposure and HLA in healthy donors. The protocol was immunoSEQ multiplex PCR, while the TCRdb copy is restricted to in-frame clones and leaves out a portion. The sample has some 190,000 clones, around 80% seen once. Sequences were obtained from PBMCs. The source of these receptors is a boy between 2 and 10 years old in good health and CMV-seronegative. Both conserved end residues are part of each CDR3. Each record gives: V gene, clone size, D gene, J gene, CDR3 DNA, CDR3 protein. The D gene is left open where the match is weak. Size tells how often a clone was seen (once, few, many) or the class of an expanded clone, and some rows leave it out.

V: TRBV7-8; size: -; D: TRBD2; J: TRBJ2-1; DNA: TGTGCCAGCAGCGAACTCACTAGCGGGGGTTACAATGAGCAGTTCTTC; CDR3: CASSELTSGGYNEQFF
V: TRBV5-1; size: few; D: TRBD1; J: TRBJ2-2; DNA: TGCGCCAGCAGCCCGGGACAGGGGAACACCGGGGAGCTGTTTTTT; CDR3: CASSPGQGNTGELFF
V: TRBV2; size: -; D: -; J: TRBJ2-3; DNA: TGTGCCAGCAGCCGTGGGGCCGGGGGTTGGACAGATACGCAGTATTTT; CDR3: CASSRGAGGWTDTQYF
V: TRBV2; size: -; D: -; J: TRBJ2-1; DNA: TGTGCCAGCCAAACGGGCGGGTCTTACAATGAGCAGTTCTTC; CDR3: CASQTGGSYNEQFF
V: TRBV29-1; size: -; D: TRBD1; J: TRBJ1-2; DNA: TGCAGCGTTACAGACAGGGGGCTTTCGGGTGGCTACACCTTC; CDR3: CSVTDRGLSGGYTF
V: TRBV11-2; size: few; D: TRBD1; J: TRBJ2-7; DNA: TGTGCCAGCAGCTCCGGGACAGGGTCCTACGAGCAGTACTTC; CDR3: CASSSGTGSYEQYF
V: TRBV5-1; size: -; D: -; J: TRBJ2-2; DNA: TGCGCCAGCAGCTTGGGAAGTCCATTGACAGTTACGAACACCGGGGAGCTGTTTTTT; CDR3: CASSLGSPLTVTNTGELFF
V: TRBV11-2; size: -; D: -; J: TRBJ1-2; DNA: TGTGCCAGCAGAGCTTTCGGTAGAGGGCAGTCCCGAGGTCCCTATGGCTACACCTTC; CDR3: CASRAFGRGQSRGPYGYTF
V: TRBV6-1; size: few; D: -; J: TRBJ1-2; DNA: TGTGCCAGCAGTGAAAACAGAAACTATGGCTACACCTTC; CDR3: CASSENRNYGYTF
V: TRBV12-5; size: -; D: -; J: TRBJ2-1; DNA: TGTGCTAGTGGTTGGCCGCTAGATGAGCAGTTCTTC; CDR3: CASGWPLDEQFF
V: TRBV7-2; size: -; D: TRBD1; J: TRBJ1-1; DNA: TGTGCCAGCAGCTTAGTAGGGACAGGGGGTAGGAACACTGAAGCTTTCTTT; CDR3: CASSLVGTGGRNTEAFF
V: TRBV19; size: -; D: -; J: TRBJ1-2; DNA: TGTGCCAGTAGGGACAAAGAAGATGGCTACACCTTC; CDR3: CASRDKEDGYTF
V: TRBV7-2; size: -; D: TRBD1; J: TRBJ1-5; DNA: TGTGCCAGCAGCTTAACAGGGGGCAATCAGCCCCAGCATTTT; CDR3: CASSLTGGNQPQHF
V: TRBV5-6; size: -; D: TRBD2; J: TRBJ2-7; DNA: TGTGCCAGCAGCTCGACTAGCGGGAGAAATTACGAGCAGTACTTC; CDR3: CASSSTSGRNYEQYF
V: TRBV6-1; size: -; D: TRBD2; J: TRBJ2-3; DNA: TGTGCCAGCAGTGAACTAGCGGGGGGATCCACAGATACGCAGTATTTT; CDR3: CASSELAGGSTDTQYF
V: TRBV7-2; size: -; D: -; J: TRBJ2-7; DNA: TGTGCCAGCAGCTTCGGACAGTCCTACGAGCAGTACTTC; CDR3: CASSFGQSYEQYF
V: TRBV11-2; size: -; D: TRBD2; J: TRBJ2-7; DNA: TGTGCCAGCAGCTTAGTTGGGACTAGCTCCTACGAGCAGTACTTC; CDR3: CASSLVGTSSYEQYF
V: TRBV4-1; size: -; D: TRBD1; J: TRBJ1-2; DNA: TGCGCCAGCAGCCTCACAGACAGGGAGGACTATGGCTACACCTTC; CDR3: CASSLTDREDYGYTF
V: TRBV10-2; size: -; D: TRBD1; J: TRBJ1-5; DNA: TGCGCCAGCAGTGATACAGGGGCTCTTAATCAGCCCCAGCATTTT; CDR3: CASSDTGALNQPQHF
V: TRBV5-4; size: -; D: -; J: TRBJ1-2; DNA: TGTGCCAGCAGCTTGGTGGAGGGGCAGGGTGGCTACACCTTC; CDR3: CASSLVEGQGGYTF
V: TRBV7-6; size: -; D: TRBD1; J: TRBJ2-1; DNA: TGTGCCAGCAGCTTATCTCCGACAGGGGGAGGTCGGGATGAGCAGTTCTTC; CDR3: CASSLSPTGGGRDEQFF
V: TRBV5-4; size: -; D: -; J: TRBJ2-3; DNA: TGTGCCAGCAGCTTGGCCGACGGGAGAGCAGATACGCAGTATTTT; CDR3: CASSLADGRADTQYF
V: TRBV30; size: -; D: TRBD1; J: TRBJ2-1; DNA: TGTGCCTGGACCCCGGGACAGACCTACAATGAGCAGTTCTTC; CDR3: CAWTPGQTYNEQFF
V: TRBV11-2; size: once; D: TRBD2; J: TRBJ2-5; DNA: TGTGCCAGCAGCCCTACTAGCGGGGGGGGTGGAACCCAGTACTTC; CDR3: CASSPTSGGGGTQYF
V: TRBV6-6; size: -; D: -; J: TRBJ2-1; DNA: TGTGCCAGCAGTTACGCACTAAACAATGAGCAGTTCTTC; CDR3: CASSYALNNEQFF
V: TRBV19; size: -; D: -; J: TRBJ1-2; DNA: TGTGCCAGTAGTATTACGGACAGAGTCTATGGCTACACCTTC; CDR3: CASSITDRVYGYTF
V: TRBV4-1; size: -; D: TRBD2; J: TRBJ2-7; DNA: TGCGCCAGCAGCCAAGGGTGGACTAGCGGGCGAAATTACGAGCAGTACTTC; CDR3: CASSQGWTSGRNYEQYF
V: TRBV5-1; size: -; D: TRBD1; J: TRBJ1-6; DNA: TGCGCCAGCAGCTCAGGCAGGGGGACCTATAATTCACCCCTCCACTTT; CDR3: CASSSGRGTYNSPLHF
V: TRBV19; size: -; D: -; J: TRBJ1-1; DNA: TGTGCCAGTAGCGAACGATCGGGGGTCGGTGACACTGAAGCTTTCTTT; CDR3: CASSERSGVGDTEAFF
V: TRBV29-1; size: few; D: -; J: TRBJ1-1; DNA: TGCAGCGTTGAAGGTGAACTCAGGGGCACTGAAGCTTTCTTT; CDR3: CSVEGELRGTEAFF
V: TRBV29-1; size: -; D: TRBD2; J: TRBJ2-1; DNA: TGCAGCGGGGGAGGACTAGCGGGGGTCAATGAGCAGTTCTTC; CDR3: CSGGGLAGVNEQFF
V: TRBV7-9; size: -; D: -; J: TRBJ1-1; DNA: TGTGCCAGCACCGCTCGGGGGGGGTTTAGCACTGAAGCTTTCTTT; CDR3: CASTARGGFSTEAFF
V: TRBV6-5; size: -; D: -; J: TRBJ1-5; DNA: TGTGCCAGCAGGGTCTCCAGTAGCAATCAGCCCCAGCATTTT; CDR3: CASRVSSSNQPQHF
V: TRBV9; size: few; D: TRBD1; J: TRBJ2-2; DNA: TGTGCCAGCAGCGTGGGCCGTGGACAGGGGGCAGACACCGGGGAGCTGTTTTTT; CDR3: CASSVGRGQGADTGELFF
V: TRBV9; size: few; D: TRBD2; J: TRBJ2-1; DNA: TGTGCCAGCAGTGGGACTAGCGGGAGATTCTACAATGAGCAGTTCTTC; CDR3: CASSGTSGRFYNEQFF
V: TRBV4-2; size: -; D: TRBD1; J: TRBJ1-2; DNA: TGTGCCAGCAGCCAAACCGACAGGGGGGCCTATGGCTACACCTTC; CDR3: CASSQTDRGAYGYTF
V: TRBV19; size: -; D: -; J: TRBJ1-5; DNA: TGTGCCAGTAGTGTTGACAGCGATCAGCCCCAGCATTTT; CDR3: CASSVDSDQPQHF
V: TRBV20-1; size: -; D: TRBD1; J: TRBJ1-2; DNA: TGCAGTGCCCTGGACAGGGGGCTTGGCACCTTC; CDR3: CSALDRGLGTF
V: TRBV2; size: -; D: TRBD2; J: TRBJ2-1; DNA: TGTGCCAGCAGTACCGGGGGGGGCTACAATGAGCAGTTCTTC; CDR3: CASSTGGGYNEQFF
V: TRBV5-1; size: -; D: -; J: TRBJ1-1; DNA: TGCGCCAGCAGCTCCCAACAGGGCACTGAAGCTTTCTTT; CDR3: CASSSQQGTEAFF
V: TRBV6-1; size: -; D: TRBD1; J: TRBJ1-1; DNA: TGTGCCAGCAGTCCCAGGGGGGTCCACACTGAAGCTTTCTTT; CDR3: CASSPRGVHTEAFF
V: TRBV15; size: -; D: -; J: TRBJ1-2; DNA: TGTGCCACCAGCAGAGAGGGGCCTTTACAGGGCTCTAACTATGGCTACACCTTC; CDR3: CATSREGPLQGSNYGYTF
V: TRBV6-1; size: -; D: TRBD1; J: TRBJ2-7; DNA: TGTGCCAGCAGAGGGACAGGGACCTACGAGCAGTACTTC; CDR3: CASRGTGTYEQYF
V: TRBV28; size: -; D: -; J: TRBJ1-2; DNA: TGTGCCAGCAGTTTACAGGGGCTAGGCGGCTACACCTTC; CDR3: CASSLQGLGGYTF
V: TRBV6-5; size: -; D: -; J: TRBJ1-1; DNA: TGTGCCAGCAGTCCAGGCGGGAGGGAAGCTTTCTTT; CDR3: CASSPGGREAFF
V: TRBV2; size: -; D: TRBD2; J: TRBJ2-5; DNA: TGTGCCAGCAGACTAGCGGGGGGCCGGGAGACCCAGTACTTC; CDR3: CASRLAGGRETQYF
V: TRBV28; size: -; D: TRBD1; J: TRBJ1-5; DNA: TGTGCCAGCCTTCAGGGGGCATTTGGCAATCAGCCCCAGCATTTT; CDR3: CASLQGAFGNQPQHF
V: TRBV7-2; size: -; D: TRBD1; J: TRBJ1-3; DNA: TGTGCCAGCAGCGATCCGGGACAGGGGTCGGGAAACACCATATATTTT; CDR3: CASSDPGQGSGNTIYF
V: TRBV11-2; size: -; D: -; J: TRBJ1-1; DNA: TGTGCCAGCAGCTTAGGGACAGCGAACACTGAAGCTTTCTTT; CDR3: CASSLGTANTEAFF
V: TRBV11-2; size: few; D: TRBD2; J: TRBJ2-1; DNA: TGTGCCAGCAGCCAGGGACTAGGCAATGAGCAGTTCTTC; CDR3: CASSQGLGNEQFF
V: TRBV7-9; size: -; D: TRBD1; J: TRBJ1-2; DNA: TGTGCCAGCAGCTTGACAGGGGGCGAGAAGGATGGCTACACCTTC; CDR3: CASSLTGGEKDGYTF
V: TRBV18; size: -; D: TRBD1; J: TRBJ2-4; DNA: TGTGCCAGCTCCCCTACCCAGGGGGTCCAGGGTAACATTCAGTACTTC; CDR3: CASSPTQGVQGNIQYF
V: TRBV19; size: few; D: TRBD1; J: TRBJ1-1; DNA: TGTGCCAGTAGTATAGGCGTGGGGTCGGAGGGACAGTTAAACGACGGAGGCACTGAAGCTTTCTTT; CDR3: CASSIGVGSEGQLNDGGTEAFF